This is a list of T cell receptor beta chains from one sample in a study of T cell responses to AZD1222 COVID-19 vaccine. The protocol was immunoSEQ multiplex PCR, while the TCRdb copy is restricted to in-frame clones and leaves out a portion. The sample contains around 140,000 clones, approximately 95% of which appear only once. The specimen was peripheral blood, collected on day 0 of MenACWY control vaccination. The source of these receptors is an adult in good health. Each CDR3 is given with its conserved first and last residue. The order of the fields is D gene, clone size, V gene, J gene, CDR3 DNA, CDR3 protein. The D gene is left open where the match is weak. The size entry is marked missing in some rows and otherwise reads once, few, many or a size class.

TRBD1	NA	TRBV28	TRBJ1-6	TGTGCCAGCAGTTCCGGGACAGGGAATTCACCCCTCCACTTT	CASSSGTGNSPLHF
NA	NA	TRBV6-2/TRBV6-3	TRBJ1-2	TGTGCCAGCAGCCAGATCCCGGGCCTAAGAGGCTATGGCTACACCTTC	CASSQIPGLRGYGYTF
NA	NA	TRBV19	TRBJ1-2	TGTGCCAGTAGTATGATTGGCAGCCTAGGCTACACCTTC	CASSMIGSLGYTF
TRBD1	NA	TRBV2	TRBJ1-2	TGTGCCAGCAGTGAAGCTTTGGGACAGCGTGGGAATGGCTACACCTTC	CASSEALGQRGNGYTF
NA	NA	TRBV19	TRBJ1-2	TGTGCCAGTAGTACATTCAGGGAAGCTAACTATGGCTACACCTTC	CASSTFREANYGYTF
NA	NA	TRBV7-3	TRBJ1-1	TGTGCCAGCAGCTTAGCCCCCACTCTCTTGGGTTACACTGAAGCTTTCTTT	CASSLAPTLLGYTEAFF
TRBD1	NA	TRBV28	TRBJ1-6	TGTGCCAGCAGGGAAGGGGGACAGAATTCACCCCTCCACTTT	CASREGGQNSPLHF
NA	NA	TRBV5-1	TRBJ1-1	TGCGCCAGCAGCCAGGACGCAGCTAACACTGAAGCTTTCTTT	CASSQDAANTEAFF
NA	NA	TRBV11-1	TRBJ1-2	TGTGCCAGCAGCTTAATAAACGGACGGGACTATGGCTACACCTTC	CASSLINGRDYGYTF
NA	NA	TRBV6-4	TRBJ2-1	TGTGCCAGCAGTGTCGGCCGCTACAATGAGCAGTTCTTC	CASSVGRYNEQFF
NA	NA	TRBV3-1/TRBV3-2	TRBJ1-1	TGTGCCAGCAGCCAAGTCGATTGGGAAGGGAGGGCTTTCTTT	CASSQVDWEGRAFF
NA	NA	TRBV27	TRBJ2-1	TGTGCCAGCTTTCAGGGCAATGAGCAGTTCTTC	CASFQGNEQFF
NA	NA	TRBV4-3	TRBJ2-7	TGCGCCAGCAGCCAAGACACCTCCTACGAGCAGTACTTC	CASSQDTSYEQYF
NA	NA	TRBV11-2	TRBJ1-1	TGTGCCAGCACCTTATCGGGCGTCGTGAACACTGAAGCTTTCTTT	CASTLSGVVNTEAFF
NA	NA	TRBV6-2/TRBV6-3	TRBJ1-5	TGTGCCAGCACTTACCGGGACATCAATCAGCCCCAGCATTTT	CASTYRDINQPQHF
TRBD1	NA	TRBV15	TRBJ1-2	TGTGCCACCAGCGGAGAGGACAGGGTTCTGTATGGCTACACCTTC	CATSGEDRVLYGYTF
NA	once	TRBV19	TRBJ1-1	TGTGCCAGTAGTATAGATACGGAGAACACTGAAGCTTTCTTT	CASSIDTENTEAFF